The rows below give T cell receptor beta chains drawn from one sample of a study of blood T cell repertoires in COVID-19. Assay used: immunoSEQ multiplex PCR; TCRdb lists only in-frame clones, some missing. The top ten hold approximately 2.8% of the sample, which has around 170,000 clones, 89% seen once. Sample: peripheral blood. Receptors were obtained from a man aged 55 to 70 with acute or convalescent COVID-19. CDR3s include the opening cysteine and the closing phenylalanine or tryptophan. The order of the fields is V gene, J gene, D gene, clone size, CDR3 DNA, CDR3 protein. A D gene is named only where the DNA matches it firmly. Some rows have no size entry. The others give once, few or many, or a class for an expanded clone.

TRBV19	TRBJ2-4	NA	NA	TGTGCCAGTACTATGACAGGCCTGACCAAAAACATTCAGTACTTC	CASTMTGLTKNIQYF
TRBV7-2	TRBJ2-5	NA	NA	TGTGCCAGCAGCTCAGGCCCCCAGGGCCGGGAGACCCAGTACTTC	CASSSGPQGRETQYF
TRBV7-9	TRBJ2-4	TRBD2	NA	TGTGCCAGCAGCTTAGGGCGCGGGGGGGCCGGAAACATTCAGTACTTC	CASSLGRGGAGNIQYF
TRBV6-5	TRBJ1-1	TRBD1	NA	TGTGCCAGCGGACAGGGAATAACCTTAGGCAGAGCTTTCTTT	CASGQGITLGRAFF
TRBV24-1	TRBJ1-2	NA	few	TGTGCCACCAGTGATTTACTCTTCGGCTACACCTTC	CATSDLLFGYTF
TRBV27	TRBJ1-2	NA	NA	TGTGCCAGCAGTTTCGGTGCTCGTAGCGGCTACACCTTC	CASSFGARSGYTF
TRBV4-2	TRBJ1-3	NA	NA	TGTGCCAGCAGCCAAGAGTTGCGGGGGGTCTCTGGAAACACCATATATTTT	CASSQELRGVSGNTIYF
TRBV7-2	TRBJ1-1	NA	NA	TGTGCCAGCAGCTTACTTCCCGGGGGGCGCACCACTGAAGCTTTCTTT	CASSLLPGGRTTEAFF
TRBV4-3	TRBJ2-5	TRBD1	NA	TGCGCCAGCAGCCAATCCGACAGGGGGTCAGTTGAGACCCAGTACTTC	CASSQSDRGSVETQYF
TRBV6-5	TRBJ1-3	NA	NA	TGTGCCAGCAGTAGTGACGGGGTCGCTGGAAACACCATATATTTT	CASSSDGVAGNTIYF
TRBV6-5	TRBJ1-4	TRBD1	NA	TGTGCCAGCAGTTACGGGACAGGACTTGAAAAACTGTTTTTT	CASSYGTGLEKLFF